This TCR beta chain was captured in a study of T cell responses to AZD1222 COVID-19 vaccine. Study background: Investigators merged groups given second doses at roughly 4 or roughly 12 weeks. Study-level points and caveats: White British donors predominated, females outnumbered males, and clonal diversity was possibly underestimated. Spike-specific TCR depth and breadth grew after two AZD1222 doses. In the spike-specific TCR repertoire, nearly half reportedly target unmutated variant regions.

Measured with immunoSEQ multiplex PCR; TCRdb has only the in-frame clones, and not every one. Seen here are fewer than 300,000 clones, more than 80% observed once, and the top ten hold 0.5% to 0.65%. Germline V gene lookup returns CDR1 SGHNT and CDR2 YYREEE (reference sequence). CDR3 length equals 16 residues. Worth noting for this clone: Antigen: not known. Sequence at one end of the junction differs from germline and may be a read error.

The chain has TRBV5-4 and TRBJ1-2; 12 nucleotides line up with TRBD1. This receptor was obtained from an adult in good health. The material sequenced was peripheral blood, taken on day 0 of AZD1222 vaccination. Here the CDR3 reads CVSSLGDRGRGYGYTF. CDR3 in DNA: TGTGTCAGCAGCTTGGGGGACAGGGGGCGCGGCTATGGCTACACCTTC.